Described below is a single TCR beta chain sequence and its context. This entry belongs to a study of blood T cell repertoires in COVID-19. About the research overall: Acute and convalescent COVID-19 specimens originated in the United States, Italy and Spain.

Data came from immunoSEQ multiplex PCR; TCRdb stores just in-frame clones and leaves some out. The profile shows over 75,000 clones, 70% to 90% of them singletons. With V trimmed by 4 bases and J by 2 bases, 12 bases remained unmatched. Germline V gene lookup returns CDR1 MGHDK and CDR2 SYGVNS. The CDR3 length is 17 residues. Sequencing was done on a sample of peripheral blood. This TCR was recovered from a human donor with COVID-19, enrolled during active disease. The donor label of this sample is uncertain. This rearrangement joins TRBV25-1 to TRBJ2-7, with TRBD1 matching over 9 bases. The CDR3 loop is CASSASYTGGDPYEQYF. The DNA for the CDR3 is TGTGCCAGCAGTGCCTCCTACACAGGGGGCGATCCCTACGAGCAGTACTTC.